Given below is one T cell receptor (beta chain) in context. This sample is part of a study of blood T cell repertoires in COVID-19. At the level of the study: The study drew acute and convalescent COVID-19 samples from the United States, Italy and Spain. Sample material is recorded as cDNA or gDNA derived from T cells, B-cell-depleted T cells, or PBMCs.

Study processing details: For nucleated cells, counts were estimated from reference gene primer amplification. TCRdb keeps only in-frame clones here, not all; method: immunoSEQ multiplex PCR. The V and J calls and the clone size are those of that table, but D and trimming were determined from the DNA. The sample holds 200,000 to 250,000 clones; over 60% are singletons and the top ten take around 7.7%. The germline V gene encodes CDR1 SQVTM and CDR2 ANQGSEA. This CDR3 has 14 residues. Trimming left V 3 bases short and J 3 bases short, with 14 bases between. Sequenced sample: peripheral blood. The origin of this receptor is a woman in her seventies with acute or convalescent COVID-19. V gene TRBV29-1 combines with J gene TRBJ1-2, with a weak D call TRBD1 (6 bases). The DNA for the CDR3 is TGCAGCGTTGAGTCTCCCGGGACATACTATGGCTACACCTTC. It codes for CSVESPGTYYGYTF.